This T cell receptor beta chain was recovered during a study of T cell clones after liver transplantation (dated by TCRdb to about 2019). About the investigation overall: The samples were obtained from ITN030ST, a randomized trial that attempted immunosuppression withdrawal within 2 years after liver transplantation. Donor-reactive T cell clones were identified by TCRbeta sequencing following a pre-transplant mixed lymphocyte reaction and were subsequently tracked in post-transplant blood. Blood samples were collected pre-transplant, pre-randomization before withdrawal, and post-randomization after either complete withdrawal or failed withdrawal. The subjects received no induction therapy and were kept on standard immunosuppression until randomization at 12-24 months post-transplant. A cohort of 8 liver transplant recipients was studied, of whom 3 were classified as tolerant and 5 as non-tolerant. Tolerance was defined as complete immunosuppression withdrawal for at least one year with no rise in liver enzymes beyond twice the upper limit of normal. Three of the eight recipients were HCV-positive; the others were transplanted for non-autoimmune, non-viral indications. As an antigen-independent comparator for donor-reactive sequences, third party-reactive TCRbeta sequences were also identified from pre-transplant MLRs.

General study outcomes and caveats: Because of small, heterogeneous patient numbers and non-standardized post-transplant time points, the conclusions were only preliminary. After accounting for repertoire turnover, donor-reactive detection was significantly reduced in 7 of 8 subjects for CD4 and 8 of 8 for CD8. Because no allograft tissue specimens were available, donor-reactive T cells may have migrated into the graft instead of being deleted. Circulating donor-reactive CD4 TCRbeta sequences fell significantly post-transplant in most of the 8 subjects, irrespective of tolerance or HCV status. Donor-reactive sequences decreased more than third party-reactive sequences, which suggests partial antigen-specific deletion that was not related to withdrawal success. In two subjects, low numbers of available donor cells limited the measurable donor-reactive repertoire.

Comments on this clone: The antigen it binds to is not known. Per-nucleotide qualities are absent, and no much larger clonotype sits a single base away.

Including the terminal cysteine and phenylalanine, the CDR3 comprises 16 residues. Only the CDR3 DNA is retained, 48 bases long and in frame from the first base. CDR1 and CDR2 are read off the germline V gene as SGHVS and FQNEAQ. Trimming removed 0 bases from V and 7 bases from J, leaving 16 bases between the germline ends. Using immunoSEQ, frozen genomic DNA was subjected to high-throughput TCRbeta CDR3 sequencing, a process that included PCR amplification, mapping, bias correction and internal controls. Regarding the original processing steps: Productive rearrangements were retained, and unique TCRbeta sequences were defined by the CDR3 nucleotide sequence together with the V and J gene. For classification of a sequence as donor-reactive, at least 5-fold expansion in CFSE-low cells relative to unstimulated pre-transplant cells and a frequency of at least 0.01% were required. Per-subject minimum frequency thresholds, based on the lowest-template unstimulated sample, ensured at least 90% detection power. Jensen-Shannon divergence between the top 1000 TCRbeta sequences post-transplant and pre-transplant was used to measure repertoire turnover. Changes in detection of donor-reactive sequences were tested with two-sided Fisher's exact tests. The table comes from immuneACCESS by way of TCRdb, which keeps in-frame sequences with V and J called. Part of the clones is missing from these tables; in studies checked, under half for an unresolved V gene and the rest for unknown reasons. V, J and clone size were drawn from that table, and D and trimming were deduced from the DNA. Across this sample there are about 70,000 clones, with 80% seen only once. About 0.79% of the sample is held by the ten biggest clonotypes.

Unstimulated PBMCs, after thawing, were stained for CD3, CD4 and CD8 and then FACS-sorted into CD3+CD4+ and CD3+CD8+ populations. All 8 studied subjects were randomized to immunosuppression withdrawal. Genomic DNA was isolated with the Qiagen DNeasy Blood and Tissue Kit. This sequence uses TRBV7-8 and TRBJ1-5; TRBD1 is a possible D gene, resting on 5 matching bases. Sequences were derived from CD4+ T cells from blood, sampled 12 months after liver transplant. The sequence derives from a human patient who received a liver transplant. Once a transplant has taken place, some T cells may be donor derived. The CDR3 has the sequence CASSLAHARGLQPQHF. The DNA is TGTGCCAGCAGCTTAGCTCACGCCCGGGGCCTACAGCCCCAGCATTTT. The variable domain in full, with residues beyond the CDR3 obtained from the reference TRBV7-8 and TRBJ1-5 genes, is GAGVSQSPRYKVAKRGQDVALRCDPISGHVSLFWYQQALGQGPEFLTYFQNEAQLDKSGLPSDRFFAERPEGSVSTLKIQRTQQEDSAVYLCASSLAHARGLQPQHFGDGTRLSIL.